This TCR beta chain was identified during a study of T cell clonotyping in hematopoietic cell transplantation. V lost 5 bases to trimming and J lost 0 bases, with 15 bases between them. The CDR3 totals 16 residues. The germline CDR1 and CDR2 sequences are LNHDA and SQIVND (reference sequence). As to time point: recipient sample about 28 days before transplant, after cytoreduction. This clone was picked up one time. Sequenced by immunoSEQ multiplex PCR; TCRdb stores in-frame clones only, minus some. Here the sample spans more than 70,000 clones, around 96% being singletons. The TCR originated in a woman aged 50 to 60 with acute myeloid leukemia. Some clones in this sample may be carry-over from other donors' samples. The input for sequencing was peripheral blood mononuclear cells, taken before stem cell transplant. The chain combines TRBV19 with TRBJ2-3, with D maybe TRBD1 (6 bases). The CDR3 spells CASSQVDRPSTDTQYF. CDR3 nucleotide sequence: TGTGCCAGTAGTCAAGTGGACAGACCTAGCACAGATACGCAGTATTTT.